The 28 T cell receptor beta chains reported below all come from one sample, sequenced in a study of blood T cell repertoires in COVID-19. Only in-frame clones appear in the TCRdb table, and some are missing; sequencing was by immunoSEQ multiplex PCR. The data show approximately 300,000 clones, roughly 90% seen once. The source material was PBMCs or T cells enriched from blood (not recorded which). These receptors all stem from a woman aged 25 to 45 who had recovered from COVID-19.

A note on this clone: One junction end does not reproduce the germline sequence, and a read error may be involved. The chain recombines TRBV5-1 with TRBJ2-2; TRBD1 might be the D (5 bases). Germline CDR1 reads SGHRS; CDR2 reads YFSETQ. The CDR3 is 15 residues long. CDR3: CASTALTENAGELFF. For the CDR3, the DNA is TGCGCCAGCACCGCCCTGACAGAGAACGCCGGGGAGCTGTTTTTT.

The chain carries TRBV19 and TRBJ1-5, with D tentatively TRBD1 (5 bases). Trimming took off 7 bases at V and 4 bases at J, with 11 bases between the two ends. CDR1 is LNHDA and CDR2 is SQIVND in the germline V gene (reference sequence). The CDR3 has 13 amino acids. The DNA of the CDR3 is TGTGCCAGTACCCAGGGACTAAATCAGCCCCAGCATTTT. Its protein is CASTQGLNQPQHF. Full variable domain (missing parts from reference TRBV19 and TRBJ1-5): DGGITQSPKYLFRKEGQNVTLSCEQNLNHDAMYWYRQDPGQGLRLIYYSQIVNDFQKGDIAEGYSVSREKKESFPLTVTSAQKNPTAFYLCASTQGLNQPQHFGDGTRLSIL.

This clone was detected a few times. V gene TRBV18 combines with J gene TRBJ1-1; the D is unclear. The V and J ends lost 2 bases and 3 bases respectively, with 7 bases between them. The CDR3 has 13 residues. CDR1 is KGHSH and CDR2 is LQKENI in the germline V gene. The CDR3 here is CASSPGLDTEAFF. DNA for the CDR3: TGTGCCAGCTCACCAGGGCTGGACACTGAAGCTTTCTTT.

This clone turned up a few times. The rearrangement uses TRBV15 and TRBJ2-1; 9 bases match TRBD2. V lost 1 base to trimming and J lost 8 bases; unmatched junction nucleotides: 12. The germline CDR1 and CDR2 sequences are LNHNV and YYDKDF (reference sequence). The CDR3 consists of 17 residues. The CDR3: CATSRGRLADYSHEQFF. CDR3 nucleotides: TGTGCCACCAGCAGAGGTAGACTAGCGGACTACAGTCATGAGCAGTTCTTC.

CDR3 in amino acids: CASSSNRVGYTF. CDR3 DNA sequence: TGTGCCAGCAGCTCTAACAGGGTCGGCTACACCTTC. J is TRBJ1-2 and V is TRBV7-3; a weak D match, TRBD1 (6 bases). Germline V gene sequence: CDR1 SGHTA, CDR2 FQGTGA. The CDR3 sequence is 12 residues long. Trimming pared 4 bases from V and 8 bases from J, leaving 11 bases between.

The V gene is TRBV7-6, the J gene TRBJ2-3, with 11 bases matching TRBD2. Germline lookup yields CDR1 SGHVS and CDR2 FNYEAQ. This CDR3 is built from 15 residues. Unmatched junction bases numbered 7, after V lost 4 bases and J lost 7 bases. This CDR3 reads CASSSLAGGRNTQYF. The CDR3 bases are TGTGCCAGCAGCTCATTAGCGGGAGGGAGGAATACGCAGTATTTT.

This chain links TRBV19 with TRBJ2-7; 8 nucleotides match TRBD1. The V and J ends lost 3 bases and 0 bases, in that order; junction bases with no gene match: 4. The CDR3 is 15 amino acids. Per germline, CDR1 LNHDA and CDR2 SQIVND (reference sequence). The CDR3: CASSIQQGVSYEQYF. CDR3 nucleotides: TGTGCCAGTAGTATCCAACAGGGGGTCTCCTACGAGCAGTACTTC.

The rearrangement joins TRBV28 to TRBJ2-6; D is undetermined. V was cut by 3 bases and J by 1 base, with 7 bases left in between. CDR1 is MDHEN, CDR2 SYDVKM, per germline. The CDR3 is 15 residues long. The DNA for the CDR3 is TGTGCCAGCAGTTTGCGTCTGTCTGGGGCCAACGTCCTGACTTTC. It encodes CASSLRLSGANVLTF.

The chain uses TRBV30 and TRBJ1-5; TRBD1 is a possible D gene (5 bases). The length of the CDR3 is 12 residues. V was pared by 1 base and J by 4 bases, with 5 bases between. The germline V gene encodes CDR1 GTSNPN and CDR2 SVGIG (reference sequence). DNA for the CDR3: TGTGCCTGGAGTGCAGGGAATCAGCCCCAGCATTTT. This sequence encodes CAWSAGNQPQHF.

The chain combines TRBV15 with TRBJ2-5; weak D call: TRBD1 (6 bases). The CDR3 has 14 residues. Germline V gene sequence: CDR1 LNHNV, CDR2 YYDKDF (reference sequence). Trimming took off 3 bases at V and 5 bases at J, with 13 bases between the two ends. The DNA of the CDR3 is TGTGCCACCAGCAGTCAGGGGTCAGGGGAGACCCAGTACTTC. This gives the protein CATSSQGSGETQYF. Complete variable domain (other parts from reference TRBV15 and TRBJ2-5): DAMVIQNPRYQVTQFGKPVTLSCSQTLNHNVMYWYQQKSSQAPKLLFHYYDKDFNNEADTPDNFQSRRPNTSFCFLDIRSPGLGDTAMYLCATSSQGSGETQYFGPGTRLLVL.

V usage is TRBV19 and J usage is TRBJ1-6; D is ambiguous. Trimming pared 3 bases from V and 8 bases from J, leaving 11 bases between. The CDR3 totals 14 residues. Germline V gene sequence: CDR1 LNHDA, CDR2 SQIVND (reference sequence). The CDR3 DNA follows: TGTGCCAGTAGTATCCACAGTGTTGATTCACCCCTCCACTTT. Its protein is CASSIHSVDSPLHF.

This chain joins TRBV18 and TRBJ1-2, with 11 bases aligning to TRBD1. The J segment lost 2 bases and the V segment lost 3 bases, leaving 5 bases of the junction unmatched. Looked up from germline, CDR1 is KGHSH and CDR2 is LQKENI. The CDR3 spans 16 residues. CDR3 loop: CASSPLGQGVNYGYTF. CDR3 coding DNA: TGTGCCAGCTCACCTTTGGGACAGGGGGTAAACTATGGCTACACCTTC. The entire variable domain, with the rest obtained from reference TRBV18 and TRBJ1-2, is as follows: NAGVMQNPRHLVRRRGQEARLRCSPMKGHSHVYWYRQLPEEGLKFMVYLQKENIIDESGMPKERFSAEFPKEGPSILRIQQVVRGDSAAYFCASSPLGQGVNYGYTFGSGTRLTVV.

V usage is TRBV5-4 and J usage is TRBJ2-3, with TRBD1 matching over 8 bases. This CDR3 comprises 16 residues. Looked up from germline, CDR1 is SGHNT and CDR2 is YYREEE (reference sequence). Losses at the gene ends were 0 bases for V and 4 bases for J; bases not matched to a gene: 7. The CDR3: CASSLGRGRRADTQYF. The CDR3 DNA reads TGTGCCAGCAGCTTGGGCAGGGGGCGTAGGGCAGATACGCAGTATTTT.

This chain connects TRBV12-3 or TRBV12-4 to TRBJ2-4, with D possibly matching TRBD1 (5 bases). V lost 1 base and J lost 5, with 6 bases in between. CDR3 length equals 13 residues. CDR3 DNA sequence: TGTGCCAGCAGTTTAGGGGGCGAAAACATTCAGTACTTC. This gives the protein CASSLGGENIQYF.

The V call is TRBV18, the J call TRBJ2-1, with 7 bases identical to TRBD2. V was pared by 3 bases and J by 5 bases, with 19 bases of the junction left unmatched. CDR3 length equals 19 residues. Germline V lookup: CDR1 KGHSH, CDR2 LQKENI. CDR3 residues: CASSPRQFVSGARDNEQFF. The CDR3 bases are TGTGCCAGCTCACCTCGGCAGTTTGTGAGCGGGGCGCGGGACAATGAGCAGTTCTTC.

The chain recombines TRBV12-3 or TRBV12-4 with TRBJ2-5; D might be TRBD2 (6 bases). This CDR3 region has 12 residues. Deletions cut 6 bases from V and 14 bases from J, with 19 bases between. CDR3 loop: CASSQIEGRSYF. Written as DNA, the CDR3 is TGTGCCAGCAGCCAGATAGAGGGGAGGAGTTACTTC.

CDR3 DNA sequence: TGTGCCAGTAGTATTGACAGGTTCAGCAATCAGCCCCAGCATTTT. Translating gives CASSIDRFSNQPQHF. The chain couples TRBV19 to TRBJ1-5; a weak D match, TRBD1 (6 bases). Germline CDR1 is LNHDA and CDR2 is SQIVND (reference sequence). This CDR3 is 15 amino acids long. V was cut by 3 bases and J by 1 base, with 10 bases left in between.

CDR3 coding DNA: TGCGCCAGCAGCCAAGAGGTTAGGGGTACTGAAGCTTTCTTT. Residues: CASSQEVRGTEAFF. This chain links TRBV4-3 with TRBJ1-1; TRBD1 might be the D (5 bases). The CDR3 consists of 14 residues. The V end lost 0 bases, the J end lost 5 bases, and 10 bases lay between the germline ends. CDR1 is LGHNA, CDR2 YSLEER, per germline.

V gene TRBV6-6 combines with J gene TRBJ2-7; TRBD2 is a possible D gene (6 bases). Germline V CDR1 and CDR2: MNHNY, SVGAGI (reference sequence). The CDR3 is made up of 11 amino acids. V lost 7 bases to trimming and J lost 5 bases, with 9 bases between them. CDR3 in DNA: TGTGCCAGCATGGCGGGAAACGAGCAGTACTTC. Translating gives CASMAGNEQYF.

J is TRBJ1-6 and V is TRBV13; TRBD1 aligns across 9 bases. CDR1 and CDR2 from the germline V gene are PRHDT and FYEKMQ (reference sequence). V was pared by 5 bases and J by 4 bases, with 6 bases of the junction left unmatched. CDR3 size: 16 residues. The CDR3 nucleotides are TGTGCCAGCAGCATAACGGGACAGGGTTATAATTCACCCCTCCACTTT. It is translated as CASSITGQGYNSPLHF.

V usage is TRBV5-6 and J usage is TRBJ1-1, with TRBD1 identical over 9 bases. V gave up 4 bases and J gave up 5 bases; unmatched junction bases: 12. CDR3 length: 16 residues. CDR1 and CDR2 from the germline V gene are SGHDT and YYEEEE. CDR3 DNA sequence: TGTGCCAGCAGCCGGCCTTTTAGGACAGGGGAAACTGAAGCTTTCTTT. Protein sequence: CASSRPFRTGETEAFF.

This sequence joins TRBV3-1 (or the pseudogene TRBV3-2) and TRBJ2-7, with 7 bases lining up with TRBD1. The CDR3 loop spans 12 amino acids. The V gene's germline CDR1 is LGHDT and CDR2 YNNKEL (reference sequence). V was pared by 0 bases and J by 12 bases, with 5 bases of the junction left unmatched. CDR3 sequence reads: CASSQDRTGRYF. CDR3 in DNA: TGTGCCAGCAGCCAAGATCGGACAGGACGGTACTTC.

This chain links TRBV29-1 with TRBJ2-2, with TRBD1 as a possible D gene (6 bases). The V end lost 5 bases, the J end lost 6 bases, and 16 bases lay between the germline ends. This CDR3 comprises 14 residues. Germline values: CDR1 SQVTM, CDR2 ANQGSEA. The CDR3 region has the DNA TGCAGCGTTTTAATATTACAGGGTGCCGGGGAGCTGTTTTTT. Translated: CSVLILQGAGELFF.

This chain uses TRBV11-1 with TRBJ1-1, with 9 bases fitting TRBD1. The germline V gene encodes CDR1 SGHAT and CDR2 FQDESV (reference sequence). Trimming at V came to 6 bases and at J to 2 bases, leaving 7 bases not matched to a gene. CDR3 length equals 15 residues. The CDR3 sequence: CASSRGTGRNTEAFF. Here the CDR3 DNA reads TGTGCCAGCAGTAGGGGGACAGGGAGAAACACTGAAGCTTTCTTT.

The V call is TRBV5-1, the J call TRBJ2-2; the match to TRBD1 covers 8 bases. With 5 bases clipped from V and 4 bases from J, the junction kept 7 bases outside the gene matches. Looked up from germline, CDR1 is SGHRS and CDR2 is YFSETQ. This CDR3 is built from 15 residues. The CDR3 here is CASSSGQEGTGELFF. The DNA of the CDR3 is TGCGCCAGCAGTTCGGGACAGGAGGGCACCGGGGAGCTGTTTTTT.

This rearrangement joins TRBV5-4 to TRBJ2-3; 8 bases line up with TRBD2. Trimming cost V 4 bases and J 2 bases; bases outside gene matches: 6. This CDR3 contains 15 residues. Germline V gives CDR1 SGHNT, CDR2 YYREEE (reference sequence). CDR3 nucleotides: TGTGCCAGCAGCCCGGGGGGGGTGGTCACAGATACGCAGTATTTT. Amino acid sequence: CASSPGGVVTDTQYF.

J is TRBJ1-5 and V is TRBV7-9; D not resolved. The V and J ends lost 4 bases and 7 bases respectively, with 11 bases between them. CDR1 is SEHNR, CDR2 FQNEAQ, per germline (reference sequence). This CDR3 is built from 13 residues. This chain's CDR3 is CASSSGFQQPQHF. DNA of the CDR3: TGTGCCAGCAGCTCGGGGTTTCAGCAGCCCCAGCATTTT.

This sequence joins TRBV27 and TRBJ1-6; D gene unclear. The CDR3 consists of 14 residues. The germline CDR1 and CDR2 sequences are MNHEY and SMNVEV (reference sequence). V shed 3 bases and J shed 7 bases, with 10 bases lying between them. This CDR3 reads CASSFVGKNSPLHF. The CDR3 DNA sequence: TGTGCCAGCAGTTTTGTGGGCAAAAATTCACCCCTCCACTTT.